The source of this T cell receptor (beta chain) is a study of identifying expanded T cells in peripheral blood. Study-wide points: About 1.2 clones differed between technical replicates, versus roughly 16 and 20 over time. Clone count variance between roughly 2-week samples rose with total template count.

With 0 bases clipped from V and 4 bases from J, the junction kept 12 bases outside the gene matches. Per the germline V gene, CDR1 is LGHNA and CDR2 is YSLEER. CDR3 size: 18 residues. Collection occurred without any documented infections or immune events in donors. This clone was seen repeatedly, ten times or more. No antigen is known for it. Repertoires were generated with immunoSEQ multiplex PCR, while TCRdb's copy carries only in-frame clones and drops some. The table records tens of thousands of clones, about four fifths of them present only once. The chain links TRBV4-3 to TRBJ2-3, with 8 bases fitting TRBD2. This receptor was identified in a person aged 18 to 69 in good health. The material sequenced was blood. CDR3 DNA sequence: TGCGCCAGCAGCCAAGATTTATCGGGAGGGCTTCTCTCAGATACGCAGTATTTT. This translates into CASSQDLSGGLLSDTQYF.